This T cell receptor (beta chain) was recorded in a study of cytomegalovirus exposure and HLA in healthy donors (dated by TCRdb to 2017 to 2019). Study-wide context: According to a later analysis, one platform produced both the 100 to 150 validation repertoires and the roughly 640 repertoires of the first cohort. The study aimed to test whether cataloging public T cell receptors could reveal signatures of past pathogen exposure. Besides the first cohort of some 670 subjects, a separate validation cohort made up of over a hundred different subjects was used. High-throughput TCR immunosequencing, statistical association of individual TCRs with disease status, and machine learning were combined to predict cytomegalovirus infection status.

In regard to this clone: What antigen it recognizes has not been identified. Per-base quality was not reported, and no clone a single base away is much larger than it.

The library was built by means of the immunoSEQ multiplex PCR assay. The source study handled its data this way. To diagnose cytomegalovirus status from the catalog of TCR beta chain sequences, a statistical classification framework was built. What TCRdb holds here is the immuneACCESS table cut down to in-frame rearrangements. Part of the clones is not present; checked against another copy, under half of the missing clones reflect an unresolved V gene, and the others are unexplained. The D gene and trimming were derived from the DNA, and the V and J assignments and clone size from that table. This sample lists roughly 270,000 clones; approximately 88% were detected once. The ten largest clones represent approximately 0.88% of the sample. Counted from cysteine to phenylalanine, this CDR3 has 15 amino acids. The retained sequence is limited to the CDR3, 45 bases, with the frame set at the first base. V loses 4 bases at its end and J loses 5 bases; junction bases beyond the gene matches: 7.

The donors belonged to the validation cohort of approximately 130 subjects, which was separate from the approximately 660-subject first cohort. Results and caveats for the whole study, not just this receptor: A few of the identified cytomegalovirus-associated TCR beta chains were confirmed in vitro to be specific for cytomegalovirus antigens. While some public TCRs were present in many individuals, most TCR sequences turned up only very rarely across donors. All 120 or so repertoires were used to score co-occurrence in the validation cohort in a later analysis, because that analysis had no HLA typing for the cohort. According to the authors, the approach could potentially be generalized to other disease states and immunological phenotypes. Cytomegalovirus status was reported to be diagnosed by the classifier with high specificity and sensitivity in both the original and validation cohorts. A later analysis found that TCRs clustered in the first cohort also tended to co-occur in the 120 validation repertoires, with about 94% of cluster scores above 0. The study gave a list of 150 to 200 TCR beta chains associated with cytomegalovirus.

This TCR was sampled from a woman under 30 in good health and CMV-seronegative. The sequencing input was PBMCs. The sequence joins TRBV5-3 to TRBJ2-1, with 9 bases aligning to TRBD1. TRBV5-3 is noted as an ORF with a role that remains uncertain. DNA sequence: TGTGCCAGAAGCCCTCCGGGACAGGGAAACAATGAGCAGTTCTTC. Its coded protein is CARSPPGQGNNEQFF.